This T cell receptor (beta chain) was documented in a study of T-cell reconstitution after alpha-beta-depleted transplantation in children. Germline V gene lookup returns CDR1 LNHNV and CDR2 YYDKDF (reference sequence). V dropped 2 bases and J dropped 5 bases, with 13 bases sitting between them. The CDR3 has 15 amino acids. A TCRbeta library incorporating unique molecular identifiers was prepared. TCRdb re-analysed the PCR reads in MiXCR, keeping a single row per CDR3 protein. The repertoire holds 640,000 or so distinct CDR3 sequences, with approximately 16% as singletons. The TCR was taken from a human donor who donated a stem cell graft to a child with acute myeloid leukemia. The specimen comprised PBMCs from the stem cell graft donor, sampled from the stem cell graft. J is TRBJ1-5 and V is TRBV15; TRBD1 might be the D (5 bases). The CDR3 sequence: CATSRPPVGDQPQHF. CDR3 nucleotides: TGTGCCACCAGCAGACCCCCGGTAGGGGATCAGCCCCAGCATTTT.